A single sample gave rise to the 16 T cell receptor beta chains below, sequenced in a study of blood T cell repertoires in COVID-19. Some clones are missing from TCRdb's copy, which holds only in-frame ones; the method was immunoSEQ multiplex PCR. The data hold 45,000 to 60,000 clones, with 85% to 95% observed a single time. The material sequenced was peripheral blood. The receptors originated from a man aged 45-65 years with acute or convalescent COVID-19.

This rearrangement joins TRBV5-5 to TRBJ1-4, with TRBD1 as a possible D gene (5 bases). V lost 3 bases and J 3 bases, leaving 12 bases between the germline ends. The CDR3 runs 15 residues. From germline, CDR1 is SGHKS and CDR2 YYEKEE (reference sequence). The CDR3 region is CASSSVGLANEKLFF. The CDR3 coding sequence is TGTGCCAGCAGCTCGGTGGGGCTCGCTAATGAAAAACTGTTTTTT.

V is TRBV19 and J is TRBJ1-2; D is perhaps TRBD1 (5 bases). Trimming removed 4 bases from V and 8 bases from J, with 26 bases in between. There are 17 residues in the CDR3. Looked up from germline, CDR1 is LNHDA and CDR2 is SQIVND (reference sequence). CDR3 residues: CASSRQIDNYGERGYTF. CDR3 in DNA: TGTGCCAGTAGTAGACAGATCGATAACTATGGCGAAAGAGGCTACACCTTC.

The chain employs TRBV27 and TRBJ2-2; D remains ambiguous. The V end lost 5 bases, the J end lost 4 bases, and 17 bases lay between the germline ends. There are 16 residues in the CDR3. Germline V lookup: CDR1 MNHEY, CDR2 SMNVEV (reference sequence). CDR3: CASSPRSIWSTGELFF. The DNA for the CDR3 is TGTGCCAGCAGTCCCCGATCTATCTGGTCCACCGGGGAGCTGTTTTTT.

The chain employs TRBV14 and TRBJ1-6; no firm D call. Germline V gene data show CDR1 as SGHDN and CDR2 as FVKESK. The germline V and J ends were trimmed by 0 bases and 7 bases, with 7 bases remaining between them. The CDR3 extends over 14 amino acids. The CDR3: CASSQDRFNSPLHF. In DNA form, the CDR3 reads TGTGCCAGCAGCCAAGACAGGTTCAATTCACCCCTCCACTTT.

V is TRBV7-2 and J is TRBJ2-7, with TRBD2 matching 7 bases. The CDR3 contains 17 residues. Trimming took 1 base from V and 7 from J; bases not matched to a gene: 16. Looked up from germline, CDR1 is SGHTA and CDR2 is FQGNSA. CDR3 protein: CASSLDPAGHPRGEQYF. The CDR3 nucleotides are TGTGCCAGCAGCTTAGACCCAGCGGGGCACCCTCGTGGGGAGCAGTACTTC.

This chain uses TRBV29-1 with TRBJ1-2, with D hard to call. The CDR3 is 14 amino acids. The germline V gene encodes CDR1 SQVTM and CDR2 ANQGSEA. Trimming took off 6 bases at V and 2 bases at J, with 16 bases between the two ends. The CDR3 protein is CSVPHEGTNYGYTF. The CDR3 coding sequence is TGCAGCGTCCCGCACGAGGGAACCAACTATGGCTACACCTTC.

The chain couples TRBV7-9 to TRBJ2-3; perhaps TRBD1 as D (5 bases). Germline-derived CDR1 and CDR2 are SEHNR and FQNEAQ (reference sequence). V dropped 7 bases and J dropped 4 bases, with 12 bases sitting between them. The CDR3 totals 13 residues. CDR3 coding DNA: TGTGCCAGCACCACTACAGGCCCAGATACGCAGTATTTT. This translates into CASTTTGPDTQYF.

The rearrangement links TRBV19 to TRBJ1-4; D gene unclear. CDR3 size: 15 residues. Germline V CDR1 and CDR2: LNHDA, SQIVND (reference sequence). The V gene lost 3 bases and the J gene lost 0 bases, with 8 bases spanning the gap. CDR3 region: CASSIQAATNEKLFF. The CDR3 region has the DNA TGTGCCAGTAGTATTCAGGCTGCAACTAATGAAAAACTGTTTTTT.

V usage is TRBV19 and J usage is TRBJ1-2; D gene uncertain. Germline CDR1 is LNHDA and CDR2 is SQIVND (reference sequence). The CDR3 is 17 residues long. The ends were cut back, 2 bases at V and 2 bases at J, with 18 bases in the middle. The CDR3 sequence is CASSIYLRFGGNYGYTF. CDR3 sequence (DNA): TGTGCCAGTAGTATATACTTGCGGTTTGGAGGAAACTATGGCTACACCTTC.

The chain joins TRBV29-1 to TRBJ2-1; weak D call: TRBD2 (5 bases). Germline CDR1 SQVTM, CDR2 ANQGSEA. Trimming cost V 3 bases and J 7 bases, with 7 bases left between them. The CDR3 runs 11 residues. CDR3 nucleotide sequence: TGCAGCGTTGATAGAGGGAATGAGCAGTTCTTC. This encodes CSVDRGNEQFF.

V is TRBV7-7 and J is TRBJ2-3; 7 bases are a match to TRBD2. The CDR3 contains 15 residues. V shed 1 base and J 0 bases; nucleotides not matched to a gene: 1. Germline values: CDR1 SSHAT, CDR2 FNYEAQ (reference sequence). The CDR3 nucleotides read TGTGCCAGCAGCTTAGTCGGGGGGAGCACAGATACGCAGTATTTT. Its translation is CASSLVGGSTDTQYF.

The chain joins TRBV12-5 to TRBJ1-1, with D uncertain. V dropped 1 base and J dropped 1 base, with 4 bases sitting between them. This CDR3 region has 13 residues. CDR1 LGHNT and CDR2 FRNRAP come from the germline V gene. CDR3: CASGLDRNTEAFF. DNA for the CDR3: TGTGCTAGTGGTTTGGACAGGAACACTGAAGCTTTCTTT.

This rearrangement joins TRBV5-1 to TRBJ1-1; 7 bases align to TRBD1. Germline V gives CDR1 SGHRS, CDR2 YFSETQ. The CDR3 is 15 amino acids. Losses at the gene ends were 0 bases for V and 3 bases for J; bases not matched to a gene: 5. CDR3 in DNA: TGCGCCAGCAGCTTGGCCTCAGGGGGAGACACTGAAGCTTTCTTT. Its protein is CASSLASGGDTEAFF.

V is TRBV5-1 and J is TRBJ2-5; 10 nucleotides match TRBD2. The V gene end was trimmed by 6 bases and the J gene end by 1 base; junction bases not matched to a gene: 6. The CDR3 sequence is 15 residues long. From germline, CDR1 is SGHRS and CDR2 YFSETQ. The CDR3 here is CASTELAGSQETQYF. For the CDR3, the DNA is TGCGCCAGCACCGAACTAGCGGGGTCCCAAGAGACCCAGTACTTC.

The genes are TRBV7-9 and TRBJ2-3; D is uncertain. This CDR3 region has 14 residues. Germline CDR1 is SEHNR and CDR2 is FQNEAQ (reference sequence). V was shortened by 5 bases and J by 0 bases, with 9 bases between the two germline ends. This CDR3 reads CASSLSLSTDTQYF. CDR3 sequence (DNA): TGTGCCAGCAGCCTGTCCCTCAGCACAGATACGCAGTATTTT.

The CDR3 here is CATSSGIYNQPQHF. CDR3 nucleotides: TGTGCCACCAGTTCCGGGATTTACAATCAGCCCCAGCATTTT. This sequence joins TRBV24-1 and TRBJ1-5, with unresolved D. V gave up 6 bases and J gave up 3 bases, with 11 bases separating them. This CDR3 has 14 residues. Germline lookup yields CDR1 KGHDR and CDR2 SFDVKD.